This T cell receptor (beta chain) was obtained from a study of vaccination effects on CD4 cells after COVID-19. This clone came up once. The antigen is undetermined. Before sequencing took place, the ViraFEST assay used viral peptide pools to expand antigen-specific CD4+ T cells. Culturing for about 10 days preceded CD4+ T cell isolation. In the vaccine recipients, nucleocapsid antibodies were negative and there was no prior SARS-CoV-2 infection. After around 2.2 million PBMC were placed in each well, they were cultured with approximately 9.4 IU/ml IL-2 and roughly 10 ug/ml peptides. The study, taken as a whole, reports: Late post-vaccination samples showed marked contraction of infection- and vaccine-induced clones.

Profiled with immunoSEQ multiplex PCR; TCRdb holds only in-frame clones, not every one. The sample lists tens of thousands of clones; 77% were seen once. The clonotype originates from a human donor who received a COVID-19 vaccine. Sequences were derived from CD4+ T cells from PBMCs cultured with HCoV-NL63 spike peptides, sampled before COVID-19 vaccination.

The CDR3 DNA sequence: TGTGCCAGCAGTGAATTTCAGGGGGCAAATTCACCCCTCCACTTT. Translated, it gives CASSEFQGANSPLHF. The chain combines TRBV2 with TRBJ1-6; 8 nucleotides match TRBD1. V lost 2 bases, J lost 7 bases, and 4 bases stayed unmatched. The germline V gene encodes CDR1 SNHLY and CDR2 FYNNEI. The CDR3 is 15 residues long.